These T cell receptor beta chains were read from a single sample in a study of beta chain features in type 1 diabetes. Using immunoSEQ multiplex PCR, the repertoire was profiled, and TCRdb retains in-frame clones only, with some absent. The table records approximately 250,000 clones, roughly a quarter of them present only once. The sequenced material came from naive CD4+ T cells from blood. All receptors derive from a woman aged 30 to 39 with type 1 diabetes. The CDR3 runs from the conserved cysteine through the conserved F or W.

CDR3aa: CASSRRQGVWEQYF
v_gene: TRBV28
j_gene: TRBJ2-7

CDR3aa: CASSQFPQETTEAFF
v_gene: TRBV23-1
j_gene: TRBJ1-1

CDR3aa: CASKAGGYNEQFF
v_gene: TRBV28
j_gene: TRBJ2-1

CDR3aa: CASSQESRLGRNIQYF
v_gene: TRBV4-2
j_gene: TRBJ2-4

CDR3aa: CASSPPGQGAETQYF
v_gene: TRBV5-1
j_gene: TRBJ2-5

CDR3aa: CASSFLVLGHIATNEKLFF
v_gene: TRBV5-4
j_gene: TRBJ1-4

CDR3aa: CASSSGQVGYEQYF
v_gene: TRBV5-1
j_gene: TRBJ2-7

CDR3aa: CAWSLQDNQPQHF
v_gene: TRBV30
j_gene: TRBJ1-5

CDR3aa: CATSRGTSGSSYEQYF
v_gene: TRBV15
j_gene: TRBJ2-7

CDR3aa: CASSYAASMGTYEQYF
v_gene: TRBV6-5
j_gene: TRBJ2-7

CDR3aa: CSVEGTGPYEQYF
v_gene: TRBV29-1
j_gene: TRBJ2-7

CDR3aa: CASSLRQGSTGELFF
v_gene: TRBV5-1
j_gene: TRBJ2-2

CDR3aa: CASSPRRSSYEQYF
v_gene: TRBV27
j_gene: TRBJ2-7

CDR3aa: CASSLASGGSYNEQFF
v_gene: TRBV5-1
j_gene: TRBJ2-1

CDR3aa: CASSVLASGGELFF
v_gene: TRBV2
j_gene: TRBJ2-2

CDR3aa: CASSPPGTASYEQYF
v_gene: TRBV18
j_gene: TRBJ2-7

CDR3aa: CASRLAGEREQYF
v_gene: TRBV11-2
j_gene: TRBJ2-7

CDR3aa: CASSPGTGGFYEQYF
v_gene: TRBV5-6
j_gene: TRBJ2-7

CDR3aa: CASISWGVSETQYF
v_gene: TRBV11-2
j_gene: TRBJ2-5

CDR3aa: CASSDPRIAGEVGELFF
v_gene: TRBV25-1
j_gene: TRBJ2-2

CDR3aa: CASSVAPGQGTYEQYF
v_gene: TRBV9
j_gene: TRBJ2-7

CDR3aa: CASSSGQGARDGYTF
v_gene: TRBV5-1
j_gene: TRBJ1-2

CDR3aa: CAWSVHNQPQHF
v_gene: TRBV30
j_gene: TRBJ1-5

CDR3aa: CASSAVGGTDTQYF
v_gene: TRBV9
j_gene: TRBJ2-3